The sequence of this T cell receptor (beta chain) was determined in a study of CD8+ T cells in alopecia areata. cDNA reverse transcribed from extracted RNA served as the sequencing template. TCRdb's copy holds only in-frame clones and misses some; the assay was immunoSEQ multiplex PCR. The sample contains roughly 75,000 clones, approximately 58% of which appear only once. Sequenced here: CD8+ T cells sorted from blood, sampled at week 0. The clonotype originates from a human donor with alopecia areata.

The CDR3 bases are TGTGCCTGGAGCCAGCGGGAGGGAGGAGATACGCAGTATTTT. Amino acid sequence: CAWSQREGGDTQYF. The chain uses TRBV30 and TRBJ2-3, with TRBD2 matching 10 bases. This CDR3 is 14 amino acids long. The germline V gene encodes CDR1 GTSNPN and CDR2 SVGIG (reference sequence). V trimming: 3 bases; J trimming: 5 bases; junction bases outside the gene matches: 5. Filled out from reference TRBV30 and TRBJ2-3, the complete variable domain reads SQTIHQWPATLVQPVGSPLSLECTVEGTSNPNLYWYRQAAGRGLQLLFYSVGIGQISSEVPQNLSASRPQDRQFILSSKKLLLSDSGFYLCAWSQREGGDTQYFGPGTRLTVL.